A single sample is the source of the 25 T cell receptor beta chains below, sequenced in a study of cytomegalovirus exposure and HLA in healthy donors. The PCR ran on 60 Vbeta and 13 Jbeta primers. Some clones are missing from TCRdb's copy, which holds only in-frame ones; the method was immunoSEQ multiplex PCR. This table holds approximately 140,000 clones, over 75% found once. Sequenced: PBMCs. The receptors shown here come from a woman between 40 and 50 years old in good health and CMV-seronegative.

This clone was recorded only once. The chain joins TRBV7-2 to TRBJ2-5; TRBD2 matches 11 bases. Losses at the gene ends were 4 bases for V and 13 bases for J; bases not matched to a gene: 5. The CDR3 has 12 residues. Germline lookup yields CDR1 SGHTA and CDR2 FQGNSA. The CDR3 sequence: CASSYIAGGRYF. In DNA, the CDR3 is TGTGCCAGCAGCTACATAGCGGGAGGGAGGTACTTC. Complete variable domain (other parts from reference TRBV7-2 and TRBJ2-5): GAGVSQSPSNKVTEKGKDVELRCDPISGHTALYWYRQSLGQGLEFLIYFQGNSAPDKSGLPSDRFSAERTGGSVSTLTIQRTQQEDSAVYLCASSYIAGGRYFGPGTRLLVL.

About this clone itself: Other DNA variants within this sample encode the same CDR3. This chain uses TRBV6-5 with TRBJ2-7; D perhaps matches TRBD2 (6 bases). The V gene lost 2 bases and the J gene lost 0 bases, with 8 bases spanning the gap. The length of the CDR3 is 14 residues. Germline V CDR1 and CDR2: MNHEY, SVGAGI. CDR3 sequence (DNA): TGTGCCAGCAGTTACACCGGGGGCTCCTACGAGCAGTACTTC. Residues: CASSYTGGSYEQYF.

This rearrangement joins TRBV7-8 to TRBJ2-2; D may be TRBD2 (5 bases). Germline lookup yields CDR1 SGHVS and CDR2 FQNEAQ. V was clipped by 1 base and J by 6 bases, with 9 bases between them. There are 14 residues in the CDR3. As DNA, the CDR3 is TGTGCCAGCAGCTTAGGACTAATCGCCGGGGAGCTGTTTTTT. The encoded protein is CASSLGLIAGELFF.

The genes are TRBV2 and TRBJ2-1; D is possibly TRBD2 (5 bases). The germline CDR1 and CDR2 sequences are SNHLY and FYNNEI. CDR3 size: 14 residues. The germline V and J ends were trimmed by 4 bases and 7 bases, with 14 bases remaining between them. CDR3 DNA sequence: TGTGCCAGCAGTGTATTCCGGGATGGTAATGAGCAGTTCTTC. The encoded protein is CASSVFRDGNEQFF. The complete variable domain, with remaining parts taken from reference TRBV2 and TRBJ2-1, reads EPEVTQTPSHQVTQMGQEVILRCVPISNHLYFYWYRQILGQKVEFLVSFYNNEISEKSEIFDDQFSVERPDGSNFTLKIRSTKLEDSAMYFCASSVFRDGNEQFFGPGTRLTVL.

The gene calls are TRBV5-1 and TRBJ2-5, with TRBD1 matching over 8 bases. The DNA matches TRBJ2-7 better at its end, which makes the J call doubtful. The CDR3 has 15 amino acids. Germline CDR1 is SGHRS and CDR2 is YFSETQ. For the CDR3, the DNA is TGCGCCAGCAGCTTAAATCCGGACAGGGTAAACGAGCAGTACTTC. As protein: CASSLNPDRVNEQYF.

The rearrangement joins TRBV6-6 to TRBJ1-6; no clear D gene. V was shortened by 0 bases and J by 5 bases, with 5 bases between the two germline ends. CDR1 MNHNY and CDR2 SVGAGI come from the germline V gene (reference sequence). This CDR3 has 14 residues. The DNA of the CDR3 is TGTGCCAGCAGTTACTCGGCGGATAATTCACCCCTCCACTTT. Translating it yields CASSYSADNSPLHF.

CDR3 in amino acids: CASSFWASGRSDYNEQFF. CDR3 in DNA: TGTGCCAGCAGTTTTTGGGCTAGCGGGCGCTCGGACTACAATGAGCAGTTCTTC. This chain uses TRBV28 with TRBJ2-1, with TRBD2 matching 8 bases. J lost 3 bases, V lost 3 bases, and 13 bases had no gene match. Germline V gene data show CDR1 as MDHEN and CDR2 as SYDVKM. This CDR3 is 18 amino acids long.

The rearrangement links TRBV9 to TRBJ2-1; 10 bases agree with TRBD1. This CDR3 contains 15 residues. Germline CDR1 and CDR2: SGDLS and YYNGEE. J was trimmed by 7 bases and V by 2 bases; bases with no gene match: 6. The DNA of the CDR3 is TGTGCCAGCAGCGTTTGGGACAGGGGAGGGAATGAGCAGTTCTTC. Protein product: CASSVWDRGGNEQFF.

This clone was detected a few times. The chain combines TRBV2 with TRBJ2-5; the D gene is possibly TRBD2 (5 bases). The V gene lost 7 bases and the J gene lost 0 bases, with 27 bases spanning the gap. The germline CDR1 and CDR2 sequences are SNHLY and FYNNEI. This CDR3 has 19 residues. The CDR3 coding sequence is TGTGCCAGCACATGGGCGGGCCAACCCACGGCATATTACCAAGAGACCCAGTACTTC. The encoded protein is CASTWAGQPTAYYQETQYF.

The chain is built from TRBV30 and TRBJ2-7; D is possibly TRBD2 (5 bases). CDR1 and CDR2 from the germline V gene are GTSNPN and SVGIG (reference sequence). The CDR3 is 12 residues long. Trimming cost V 6 bases and J 1 base, with 10 bases left between them. DNA of the CDR3: TGTGCCTGCCGGCGCGGGTCCTACGAGCAGTACTTC. Protein product: CACRRGSYEQYF.

This clone was seen only a few times. The V gene is TRBV10-3, the J gene TRBJ2-1; 9 positions agree with TRBD1. The CDR3 is 14 amino acids. Trimming at V came to 7 bases and at J to 6 bases, leaving 7 bases not matched to a gene. CDR1 is ENHRY and CDR2 is SYGVKD in the germline V gene. The CDR3 DNA reads TGTGCCATCACCGGGGACAGGGTCGGCAATGAGCAGTTCTTC. Encoded protein: CAITGDRVGNEQFF.

The rearrangement links TRBV30 to TRBJ2-7, with TRBD1 as a possible D gene (5 bases). The CDR3 consists of 11 residues. In germline, CDR1 is GTSNPN, CDR2 SVGIG (reference sequence). Trimming pared 3 bases from V and 12 bases from J, leaving 15 bases between. The CDR3 is CAWRIERTLYF. CDR3 DNA sequence: TGTGCCTGGAGGATTGAGAGGACATTGTACTTC.

This sequence joins TRBV5-6 and TRBJ2-5, with a possible D match to TRBD2 (5 bases). Between the trimmed V and J ends, which lost 2 bases and 5 bases, there was a span of 13 bases. Per germline, CDR1 SGHDT and CDR2 YYEEEE. There are 14 residues in the CDR3. CDR3 sequence: CASSLSREWETQYF. The CDR3 coding sequence is TGTGCCAGCAGCTTAAGTAGGGAGTGGGAGACCCAGTACTTC.

V is TRBV7-9 and J is TRBJ2-5, with a weak D call TRBD2 (6 bases). Germline CDR1 and CDR2: SEHNR and FQNEAQ (reference sequence). The CDR3 sequence is 13 residues long. Trimming shortened V by 9 bases and J by 5 bases, and 16 bases separated the two germline ends. The CDR3 DNA reads as TGTGCCAGGCCACCAGGGACTCTTGAGACCCAGTACTTC. It translates to CARPPGTLETQYF.

This CDR3 is CASSLSAELQEKLFF. In DNA, the CDR3 is TGTGCCAGCAGCTTGTCGGCCGAATTACAGGAAAAACTGTTTTTT. J is TRBJ1-4 and V is TRBV5-6; D gene unclear. Trimming pared 1 base from V and 8 bases from J, leaving 15 bases between. CDR1 and CDR2 (germline): SGHDT, YYEEEE. The CDR3 is 15 amino acids.

The genes are TRBV6-5 and TRBJ2-1; 11 nucleotides line up with TRBD1. CDR1 and CDR2 from the germline V gene are MNHEY and SVGAGI. The CDR3 is 15 residues long. Trimming removed 5 bases from V and 8 bases from J; junction bases left unmatched: 8. CDR3 loop: CASSPWTGGIDEQFF. As DNA, the CDR3 is TGTGCCAGCAGTCCGTGGACAGGGGGCATCGATGAGCAGTTCTTC.

In its sample, this clone was seen once. J is TRBJ1-5 and V is TRBV6-5; TRBD1 might be the D (5 bases). Per germline, CDR1 MNHEY and CDR2 SVGAGI. The CDR3 loop spans 16 amino acids. V shed 2 bases and J shed 8 bases, with 19 bases lying between them. CDR3 coding DNA: TGTGCCAGCAGTTACCGTGGGAGGGGTTACGTTGAGCCCCAGCATTTT. Translation gives CASSYRGRGYVEPQHF.

This clone was counted a few times. The rearrangement joins TRBV6-1 to TRBJ2-5; 11 bases line up with TRBD2. CDR3 length: 15 amino acids. Looked up from germline, CDR1 is MNHNS and CDR2 is SASEGT. Germline trimming cut 6 bases from V and 5 bases from J; bases unmatched to any gene: 8. CDR3 region: CASRVAGGPWETQYF. The CDR3 DNA is TGTGCCAGCAGGGTAGCGGGAGGGCCGTGGGAGACCCAGTACTTC.

The chain employs TRBV19 and TRBJ2-5, with 11 bases matching TRBD2. The V and J ends lost 1 base and 5 bases, in that order; junction bases with no gene match: 3. CDR3 size: 15 residues. Germline V gives CDR1 LNHDA, CDR2 SQIVND (reference sequence). In DNA, the CDR3 is TGTGCCAGTAGTATAGGACTAGCGGGATGGGAGACCCAGTACTTC. Amino acid sequence: CASSIGLAGWETQYF.

V gene TRBV27 combines with J gene TRBJ2-5, with TRBD2 identical over 16 bases. This CDR3 is 18 amino acids long. Unmatched junction bases numbered 11, after V lost 5 bases and J lost 5 bases. In germline, CDR1 is MNHEY, CDR2 SMNVEV (reference sequence). The CDR3 is CASSPGLAGGPTKETQYF. The CDR3 nucleotides read TGTGCCAGCAGTCCGGGACTAGCGGGAGGGCCGACCAAGGAGACCCAGTACTTC.

The chain carries TRBV7-2 and TRBJ2-3; no clear D. In germline, CDR1 is SGHTA, CDR2 FQGNSA. The CDR3 sequence is 15 residues long. Trimming took 1 base from V and 6 from J, leaving 14 bases between them. CDR3 protein: CASSLGRGTADTQYF. CDR3 nucleotide sequence: TGTGCCAGCAGCTTAGGTCGCGGCACTGCGGATACGCAGTATTTT. Full variable domain (remainder filled in from reference TRBV7-2 and TRBJ2-3): GAGVSQSPSNKVTEKGKDVELRCDPISGHTALYWYRQSLGQGLEFLIYFQGNSAPDKSGLPSDRFSAERTGGSVSTLTIQRTQQEDSAVYLCASSLGRGTADTQYFGPGTRLTVL.

The chain employs TRBV5-1 and TRBJ2-5, with TRBD1 matching 8 bases. The CDR3 has 15 amino acids. Germline V gives CDR1 SGHRS, CDR2 YFSETQ. V dropped 0 bases and J dropped 2; count of bases not matched to a gene: 3. The CDR3 sequence: CASSLEGQGQETQYF. The CDR3 DNA reads as TGCGCCAGCAGCTTGGAAGGACAGGGACAAGAGACCCAGTACTTC.

The chain recombines TRBV7-2 with TRBJ1-1; the D gene is possibly TRBD1 (6 bases). Germline-derived CDR1 and CDR2 are SGHTA and FQGNSA. Trimming cost V 5 bases and J 9 bases, with 16 bases left between them. This CDR3 is built from 13 residues. The CDR3 region has the DNA TGTGCCAGCAGCCCTGGGACAAACTCGCAAGCTTTCTTT. Amino acid sequence: CASSPGTNSQAFF.

The chain carries TRBV6-1 and TRBJ2-7; 8 positions match TRBD1. After removal of 4 bases from V and 7 bases from J, the junction contained 6 bases not matched to a gene. The CDR3 has 13 residues. Germline lookup yields CDR1 MNHNS and CDR2 SASEGT. The CDR3 DNA is TGTGCCAGCAGTGCCCGGACAGGGTGGGAGCAGTACTTC. This encodes CASSARTGWEQYF.

This clone was observed a handful of times. The rearrangement joins TRBV5-4 to TRBJ2-7; 10 bases line up with TRBD2. The V and J ends lost 4 bases and 2 bases, in that order; junction bases with no gene match: 6. The germline V gene encodes CDR1 SGHNT and CDR2 YYREEE (reference sequence). The CDR3 consists of 15 residues. The chain's CDR3 is CASSPAGGITYEQYF. For the CDR3, the DNA is TGTGCCAGCAGCCCAGCGGGAGGGATTACCTACGAGCAGTACTTC.